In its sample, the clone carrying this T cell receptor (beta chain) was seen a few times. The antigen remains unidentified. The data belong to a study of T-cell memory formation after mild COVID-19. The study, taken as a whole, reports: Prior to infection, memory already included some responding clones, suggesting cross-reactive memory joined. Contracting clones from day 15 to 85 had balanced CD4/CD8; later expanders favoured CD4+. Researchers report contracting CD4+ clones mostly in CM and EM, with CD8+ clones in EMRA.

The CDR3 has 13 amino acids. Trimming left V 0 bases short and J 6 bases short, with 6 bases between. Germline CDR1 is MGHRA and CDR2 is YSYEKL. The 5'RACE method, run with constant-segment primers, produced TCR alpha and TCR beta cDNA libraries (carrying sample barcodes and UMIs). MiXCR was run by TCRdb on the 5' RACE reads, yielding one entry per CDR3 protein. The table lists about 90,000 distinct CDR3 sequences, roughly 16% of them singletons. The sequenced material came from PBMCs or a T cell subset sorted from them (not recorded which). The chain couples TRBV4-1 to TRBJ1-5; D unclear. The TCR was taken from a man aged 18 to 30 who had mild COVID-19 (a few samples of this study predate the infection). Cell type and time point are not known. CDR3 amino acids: CASSQDTSQPQHF. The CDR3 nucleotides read TGCGCCAGCAGCCAAGACACGTCTCAGCCCCAGCATTTT.